Described below is a single TCR beta chain sequence and its context. What it binds is not known. These data are taken from a study of vaccination effects on CD4 cells after COVID-19. Repertoires were generated with immunoSEQ multiplex PCR, while TCRdb's copy carries only in-frame clones and drops some. The sample has about 54,000 clones; under 70% are singletons. CDR1 is SGHKS and CDR2 is YYEKEE in the germline V gene (reference sequence). V was pared by 0 bases and J by 8 bases, with 9 bases between. The CDR3 covers 13 residues. Overall study findings and caveats: A shortage of convalescent patients and an absence of early post-infection timepoints characterized the study.

In the ViraFEST assay, antigen-specific CD4+ clonotypes were identified by expansion after peptide-pool stimulation. Once cultured for nine to ten days, the cells underwent separation to obtain CD4+ T cells. Nucleocapsid antibodies stayed negative before and after vaccination, showing no earlier SARS-CoV-2 infection. At days 3 and 7, half of the medium was exchanged for IL-2 medium. The specimen was CD4+ T cells from PBMCs cultured with SARS-CoV-2 spike peptides, collected before COVID-19 vaccination. The clonotype was recovered from a human donor who received a COVID-19 vaccine. The chain recombines TRBV5-5 with TRBJ2-1; no firm D call. The CDR3 sequence: CASSLAAVDEQFF. In DNA form, the CDR3 reads TGTGCCAGCAGCTTGGCGGCAGTGGATGAGCAGTTCTTC.